This paragraph covers one T cell receptor beta chain sequence. This specimen belongs to a study of radiation and T cells in renal cell carcinoma. Per the germline V gene, CDR1 is SGDLS and CDR2 is YYNGEE. The CDR3 spans 18 residues. Trimming stripped 0 bases from V and 0 bases from J, with 13 bases between. Only in-frame clones appear in the TCRdb table, and some are missing; sequencing was by immunoSEQ multiplex PCR. The sample carries some 20,000 clones, around three fifths recorded once. The treatment is: treatment-naive control, cytoreductive nephrectomy. Control samples are tumors resected by cytoreductive nephrectomy without prior radiation. Controls included a few female and 11 to 12 male donors, resected 2011 to 2014.

This receptor was obtained from a man aged 45-65 years with renal cell carcinoma. The specimen comprised tumor tissue, sampled from a patient whose treatment was nephrectomy without radiotherapy. V usage is TRBV9 and J usage is TRBJ2-6; D may be TRBD1 (6 bases). CDR3 in amino acids: CASSVAGQESSGANVLTF. CDR3 bases: TGTGCCAGCAGCGTAGCGGGACAAGAGAGCTCTGGGGCCAACGTCCTGACTTTC.